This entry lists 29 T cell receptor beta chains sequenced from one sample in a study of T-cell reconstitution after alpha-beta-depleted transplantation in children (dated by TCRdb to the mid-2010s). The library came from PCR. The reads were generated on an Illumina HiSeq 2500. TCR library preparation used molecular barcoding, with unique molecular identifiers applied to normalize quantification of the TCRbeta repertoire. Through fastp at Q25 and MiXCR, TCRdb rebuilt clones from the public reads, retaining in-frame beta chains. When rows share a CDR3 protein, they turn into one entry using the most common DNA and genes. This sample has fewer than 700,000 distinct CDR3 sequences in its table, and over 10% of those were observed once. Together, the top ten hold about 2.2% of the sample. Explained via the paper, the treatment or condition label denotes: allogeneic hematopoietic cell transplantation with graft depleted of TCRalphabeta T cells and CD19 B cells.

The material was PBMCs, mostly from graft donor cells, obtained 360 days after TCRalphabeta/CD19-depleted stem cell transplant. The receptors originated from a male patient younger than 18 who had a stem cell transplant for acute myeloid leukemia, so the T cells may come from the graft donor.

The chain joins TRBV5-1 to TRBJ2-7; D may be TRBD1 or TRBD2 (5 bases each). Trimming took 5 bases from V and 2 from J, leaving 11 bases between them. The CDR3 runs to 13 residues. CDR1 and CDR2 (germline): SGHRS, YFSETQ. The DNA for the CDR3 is TGCGCCAGCAGTTGGGACGGAGCCTACGAGCAGTACTTC. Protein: CASSWDGAYEQYF.

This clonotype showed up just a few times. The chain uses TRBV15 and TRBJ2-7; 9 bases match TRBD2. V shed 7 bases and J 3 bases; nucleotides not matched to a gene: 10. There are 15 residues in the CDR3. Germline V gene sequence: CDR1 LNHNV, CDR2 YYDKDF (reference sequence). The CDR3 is CATILWASGIYEQYF. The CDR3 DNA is TGTGCCACCATCCTTTGGGCTAGCGGGATCTACGAGCAGTACTTC. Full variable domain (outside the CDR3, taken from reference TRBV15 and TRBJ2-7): DAMVIQNPRYQVTQFGKPVTLSCSQTLNHNVMYWYQQKSSQAPKLLFHYYDKDFNNEADTPDNFQSRRPNTSFCFLDIRSPGLGDTAMYLCATILWASGIYEQYFGPGTRLTVT.

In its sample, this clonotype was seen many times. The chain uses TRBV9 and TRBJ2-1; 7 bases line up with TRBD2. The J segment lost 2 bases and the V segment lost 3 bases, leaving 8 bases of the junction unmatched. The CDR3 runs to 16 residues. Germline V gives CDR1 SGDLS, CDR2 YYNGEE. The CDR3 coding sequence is TGTGCCAGCAGCGATGCCAAAGGACTAGCCTACAATGAGCAGTTCTTC. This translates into CASSDAKGLAYNEQFF.

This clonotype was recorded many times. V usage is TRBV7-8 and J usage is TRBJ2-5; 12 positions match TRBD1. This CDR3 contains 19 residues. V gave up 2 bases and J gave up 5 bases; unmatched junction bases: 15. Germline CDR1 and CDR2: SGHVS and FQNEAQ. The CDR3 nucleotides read TGTGCCAGCAGCTTATCAGTCGGACCCGGGACAGGGGGCAGGGAGACCCAGTACTTC. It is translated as CASSLSVGPGTGGRETQYF.

For the CDR3, the DNA is TGTGCCAGCAGGAAACTAGCGGGAGTTTACGAGCAGTACTTC. Residues: CASRKLAGVYEQYF. V gene TRBV11-2 combines with J gene TRBJ2-7, with 11 bases that match TRBD2. This CDR3 region has 14 residues. Germline assignment: CDR1 SGHAT and CDR2 FQNNGV. The V segment lost 6 bases and the J segment 4 bases; nucleotides outside the gene matches: 5.

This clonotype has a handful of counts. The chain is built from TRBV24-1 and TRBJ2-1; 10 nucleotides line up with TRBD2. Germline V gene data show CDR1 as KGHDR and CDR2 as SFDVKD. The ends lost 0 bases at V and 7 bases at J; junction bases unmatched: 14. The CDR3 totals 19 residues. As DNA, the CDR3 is TGTGCCACCAGTGATTTGCGTACGATAGCGGGAGGAGGTACGAATGAGCAGTTCTTC. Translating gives CATSDLRTIAGGGTNEQFF.

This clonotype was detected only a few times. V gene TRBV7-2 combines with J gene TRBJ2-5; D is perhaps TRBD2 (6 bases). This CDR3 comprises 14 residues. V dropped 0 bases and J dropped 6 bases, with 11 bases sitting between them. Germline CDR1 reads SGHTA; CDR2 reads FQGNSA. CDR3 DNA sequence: TGTGCCAGCAGCTTAGCCAGCGGGTCAAAGACCCAGTACTTC. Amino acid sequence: CASSLASGSKTQYF.

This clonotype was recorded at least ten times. In nucleotides, the CDR3 is TGTGCCAGCAGTTTTCTAGTCGCGGGAGGGCTTGAAGATACGCAGTATTTT. Translated: CASSFLVAGGLEDTQYF. The chain recombines TRBV28 with TRBJ2-3; 9 bases match TRBD2. Germline V lookup: CDR1 MDHEN, CDR2 SYDVKM. This CDR3 is 17 amino acids long. With 3 bases clipped from V and 5 bases from J, the junction kept 12 bases outside the gene matches.

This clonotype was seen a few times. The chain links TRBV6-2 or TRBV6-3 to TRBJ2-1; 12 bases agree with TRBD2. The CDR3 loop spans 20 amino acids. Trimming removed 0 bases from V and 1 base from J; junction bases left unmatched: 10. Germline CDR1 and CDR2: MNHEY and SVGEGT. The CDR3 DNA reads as TGTGCCAGCAGTTACTCGCCAGGGCTAGCGGGAGGGAGGTCCTACAATGAGCAGTTCTTC. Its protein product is CASSYSPGLAGGRSYNEQFF.

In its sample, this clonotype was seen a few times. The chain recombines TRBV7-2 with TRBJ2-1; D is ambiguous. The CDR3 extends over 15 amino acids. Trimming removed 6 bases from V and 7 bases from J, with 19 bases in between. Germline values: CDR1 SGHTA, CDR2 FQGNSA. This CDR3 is CASSTALGIANEQFF. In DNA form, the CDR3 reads TGTGCCAGCAGTACGGCGTTAGGGATCGCAAATGAGCAGTTCTTC.

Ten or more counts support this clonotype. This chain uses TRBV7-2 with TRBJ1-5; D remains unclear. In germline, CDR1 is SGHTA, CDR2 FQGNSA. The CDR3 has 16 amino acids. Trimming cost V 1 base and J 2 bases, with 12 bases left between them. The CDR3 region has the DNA TGTGCCAGCAGCTTAGGTGGCGGTAGGGGCAATCAGCCCCAGCATTTT. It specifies CASSLGGGRGNQPQHF.

The DNA for the CDR3 is TGCAGTGCTATCAAGAGGACAGTCTCTGGAAACACCATATATTTT. It encodes CSAIKRTVSGNTIYF. The chain uses TRBV20-1 and TRBJ1-3; tentative D call: TRBD1 (6 bases). This CDR3 is 15 amino acids long. The germline V and J ends were trimmed by 4 bases and 0 bases, with 13 bases remaining between them. Germline CDR1 DFQATT, CDR2 SNEGSKA (reference sequence).

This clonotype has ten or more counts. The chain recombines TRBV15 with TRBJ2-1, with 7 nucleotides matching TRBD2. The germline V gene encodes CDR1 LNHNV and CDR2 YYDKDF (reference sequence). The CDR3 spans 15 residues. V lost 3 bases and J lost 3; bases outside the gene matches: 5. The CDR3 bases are TGTGCCACCAGCAGGGCTAGCGGCCTCTACAATGAGCAGTTCTTC. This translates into CATSRASGLYNEQFF.

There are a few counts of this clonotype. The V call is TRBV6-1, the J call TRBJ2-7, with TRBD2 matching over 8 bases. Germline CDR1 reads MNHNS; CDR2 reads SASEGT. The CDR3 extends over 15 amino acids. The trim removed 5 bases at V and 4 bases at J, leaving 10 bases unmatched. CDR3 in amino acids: CASSKSGSRYYEQYF. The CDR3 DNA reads TGTGCCAGCAGTAAAAGCGGGAGCCGATATTACGAGCAGTACTTC.

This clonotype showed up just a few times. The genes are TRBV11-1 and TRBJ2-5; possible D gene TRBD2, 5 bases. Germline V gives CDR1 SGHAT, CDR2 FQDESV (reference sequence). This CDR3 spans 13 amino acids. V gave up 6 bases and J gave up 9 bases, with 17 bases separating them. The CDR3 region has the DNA TGTGCCAGCAGTCCCGGACCCCCGGGGTCCCAGTACTTC. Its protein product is CASSPGPPGSQYF.

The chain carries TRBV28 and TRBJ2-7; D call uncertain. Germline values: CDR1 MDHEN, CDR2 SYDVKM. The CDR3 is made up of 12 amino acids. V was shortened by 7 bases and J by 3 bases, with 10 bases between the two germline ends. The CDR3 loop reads CASTAGNYEQYF. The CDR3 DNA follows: TGTGCCAGCACTGCCGGAAACTACGAGCAGTACTTC. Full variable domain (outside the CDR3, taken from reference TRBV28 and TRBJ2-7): DVKVTQSSRYLVKRTGEKVFLECVQDMDHENMFWYRQDPGLGLRLIYFSYDVKMKEKGDIPEGYSVSREKKERFSLILESASTNQTSMYLCASTAGNYEQYFGPGTRLTVT.

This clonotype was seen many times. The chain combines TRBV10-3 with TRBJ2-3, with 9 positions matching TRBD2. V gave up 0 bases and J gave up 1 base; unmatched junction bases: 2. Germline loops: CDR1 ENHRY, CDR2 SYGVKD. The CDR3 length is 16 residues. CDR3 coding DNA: TGTGCCATCAGTGAGTCTCCTAGCGGGGGCACAGATACGCAGTATTTT. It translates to CAISESPSGGTDTQYF.

CDR3 in amino acids: CASSQDGTSVREQFF. The DNA of the CDR3 is TGCGCCAGCAGCCAAGATGGGACTAGCGTCCGTGAGCAGTTCTTC. V gene TRBV4-3 combines with J gene TRBJ2-1, with 10 bases identical to TRBD2. Germline V gene sequence: CDR1 LGHNA, CDR2 YSLEER. Trimming at V came to 0 bases and at J to 9 bases, leaving 5 bases not matched to a gene. The CDR3 covers 15 residues.

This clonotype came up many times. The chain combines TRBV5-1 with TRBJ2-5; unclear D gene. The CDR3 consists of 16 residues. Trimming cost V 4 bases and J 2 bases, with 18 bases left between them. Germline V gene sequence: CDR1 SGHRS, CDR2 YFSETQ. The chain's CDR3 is CASSTGVSFLQETQYF. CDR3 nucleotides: TGCGCCAGCAGCACTGGGGTCTCGTTCCTACAAGAGACCCAGTACTTC. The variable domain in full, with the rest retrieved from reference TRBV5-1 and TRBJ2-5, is KAGVTQTPRYLIKTRGQQVTLSCSPISGHRSVSWYQQTPGQGLQFLFEYFSETQRNKGNFPGRFSGRQFSNSRSEMNVSTLELGDSALYLCASSTGVSFLQETQYFGPGTRLLVL.

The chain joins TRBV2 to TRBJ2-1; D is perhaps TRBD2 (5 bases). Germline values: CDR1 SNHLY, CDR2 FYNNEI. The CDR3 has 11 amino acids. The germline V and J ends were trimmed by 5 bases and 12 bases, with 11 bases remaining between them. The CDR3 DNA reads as TGTGCCAGCAGTCTGAGGGCTTGGCAGTTCTTC. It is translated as CASSLRAWQFF.

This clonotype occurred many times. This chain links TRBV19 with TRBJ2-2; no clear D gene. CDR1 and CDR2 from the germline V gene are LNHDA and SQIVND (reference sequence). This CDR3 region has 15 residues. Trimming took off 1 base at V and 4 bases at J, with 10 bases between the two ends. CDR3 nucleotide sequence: TGTGCCAGTAGTATAGTACTCCTGCTCACCGGGGAGCTGTTTTTT. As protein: CASSIVLLLTGELFF.

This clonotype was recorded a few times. CDR3 region: CASRLGRGANTGELFF. The CDR3 DNA is TGTGCCAGCAGACTGGGCAGGGGGGCGAACACCGGGGAGCTGTTTTTT. V usage is TRBV7-3 and J usage is TRBJ2-2; D is possibly TRBD1 (7 bases). Trimming removed 6 bases at V and 0 bases at J, with 14 bases between. The CDR3 loop spans 16 amino acids. Germline-derived CDR1 and CDR2 are SGHTA and FQGTGA.

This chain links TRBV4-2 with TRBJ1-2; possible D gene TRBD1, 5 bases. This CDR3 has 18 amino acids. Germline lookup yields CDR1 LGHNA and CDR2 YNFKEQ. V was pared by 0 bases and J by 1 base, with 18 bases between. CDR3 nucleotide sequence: TGTGCCAGCAGCCAAGATCTGGGGGTTCTAACCTTTAACTATGGCTACACCTTC. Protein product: CASSQDLGVLTFNYGYTF.

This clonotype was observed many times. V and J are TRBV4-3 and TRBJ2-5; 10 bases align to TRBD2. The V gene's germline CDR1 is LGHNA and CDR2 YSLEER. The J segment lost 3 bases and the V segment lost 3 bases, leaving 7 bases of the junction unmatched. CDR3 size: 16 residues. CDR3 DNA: TGCGCCAGCAGCCAGGAGCGGGAGGGCCCTGAAGAGACCCAGTACTTC. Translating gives CASSQEREGPEETQYF.

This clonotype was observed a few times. The CDR3 DNA sequence: TGTGCCAGCTCCTTACTGGGGCTAGCGGGAGACGAGCAGTACTTC. This gives the protein CASSLLGLAGDEQYF. The V call is TRBV28, the J call TRBJ2-7; 10 nucleotides align to TRBD2. From germline, CDR1 is MDHEN and CDR2 SYDVKM. Trimming took 8 bases from V and 5 from J; bases not matched to a gene: 12. The CDR3 has 15 residues.

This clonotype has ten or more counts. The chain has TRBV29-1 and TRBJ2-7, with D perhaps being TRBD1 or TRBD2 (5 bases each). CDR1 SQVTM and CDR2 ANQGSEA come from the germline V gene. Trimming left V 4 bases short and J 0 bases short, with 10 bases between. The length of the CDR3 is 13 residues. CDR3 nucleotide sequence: TGCAGCGTTGTGGGGGTTCTCTCCTACGAGCAGTACTTC. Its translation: CSVVGVLSYEQYF.

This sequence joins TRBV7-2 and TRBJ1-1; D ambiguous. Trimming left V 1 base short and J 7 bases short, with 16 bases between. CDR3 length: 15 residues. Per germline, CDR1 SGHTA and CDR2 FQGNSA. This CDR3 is CASSLGPLRVVEAFF. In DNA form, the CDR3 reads TGTGCCAGCAGCTTAGGACCACTCCGTGTTGTTGAAGCTTTCTTT.

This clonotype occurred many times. The CDR3 nucleotides read TGTGCCAGCAGCGTCCCAGCGGGCTTCTCCTACGAGCAGTACTTC. It codes for CASSVPAGFSYEQYF. The J gene is TRBJ2-7, the V gene TRBV7-8, with D perhaps TRBD2 (6 bases). Germline CDR1 SGHVS, CDR2 FQNEAQ. V lost 5 bases and J 0 bases, leaving 14 bases between the germline ends. CDR3 length equals 15 residues.

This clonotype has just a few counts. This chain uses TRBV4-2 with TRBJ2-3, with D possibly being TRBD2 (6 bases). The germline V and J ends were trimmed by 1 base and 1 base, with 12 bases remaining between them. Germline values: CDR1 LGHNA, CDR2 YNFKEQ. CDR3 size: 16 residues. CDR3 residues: CASSQGGASGTDTQYF. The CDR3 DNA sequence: TGTGCCAGCAGCCAAGGGGGAGCTAGCGGCACAGATACGCAGTATTTT.